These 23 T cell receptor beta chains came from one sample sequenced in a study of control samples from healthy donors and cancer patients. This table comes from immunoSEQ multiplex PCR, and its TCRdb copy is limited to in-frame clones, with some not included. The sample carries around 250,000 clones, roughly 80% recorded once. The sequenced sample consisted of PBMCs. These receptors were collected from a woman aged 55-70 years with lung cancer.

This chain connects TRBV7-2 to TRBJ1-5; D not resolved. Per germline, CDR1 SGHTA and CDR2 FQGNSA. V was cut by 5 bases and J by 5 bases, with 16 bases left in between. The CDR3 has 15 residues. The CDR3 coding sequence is TGTGCCAGCAGCCCCCGTCTTGGACTCTATCAGCCCCAGCATTTT. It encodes CASSPRLGLYQPQHF.

CDR3 in DNA: TGTGCCAGCAGCTTGACTCGCTTAGGGGGTGGGAATGAGCAGTTCTTC. It specifies CASSLTRLGGGNEQFF. The gene calls are TRBV5-6 and TRBJ2-1; perhaps TRBD1 as D (6 bases). V dropped 1 base and J dropped 7 bases, with 18 bases sitting between them. Germline V CDR1 and CDR2: SGHDT, YYEEEE. The CDR3 length is 16 residues.

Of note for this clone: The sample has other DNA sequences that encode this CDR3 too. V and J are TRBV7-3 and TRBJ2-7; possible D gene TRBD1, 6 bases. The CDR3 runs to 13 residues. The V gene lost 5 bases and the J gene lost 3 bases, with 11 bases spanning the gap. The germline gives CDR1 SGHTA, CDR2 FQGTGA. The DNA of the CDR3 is TGTGCCAGCAGCGAACAGGGCGGCTACGAGCAGTACTTC. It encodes CASSEQGGYEQYF. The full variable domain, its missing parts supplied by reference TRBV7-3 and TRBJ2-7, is GAGVSQTPSNKVTEKGKYVELRCDPISGHTALYWYRQSLGQGPEFLIYFQGTGAADDSGLPNDRFFAVRPEGSVSTLKIQRTERGDSAVYLCASSEQGGYEQYFGPGTRLTVT.

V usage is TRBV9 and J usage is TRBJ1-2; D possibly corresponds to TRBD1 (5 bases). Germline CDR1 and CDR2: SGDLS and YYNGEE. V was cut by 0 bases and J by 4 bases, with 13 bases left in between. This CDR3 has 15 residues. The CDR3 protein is CASSVGGESPYGYTF. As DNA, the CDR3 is TGTGCCAGCAGCGTAGGAGGGGAGTCCCCCTATGGCTACACCTTC.

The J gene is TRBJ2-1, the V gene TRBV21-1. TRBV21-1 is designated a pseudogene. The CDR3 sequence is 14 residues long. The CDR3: CASSKLAYYNEQFF. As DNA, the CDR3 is TGTGCCAGCAGCAAATTGGCCTATTACAATGAGCAGTTCTTC.

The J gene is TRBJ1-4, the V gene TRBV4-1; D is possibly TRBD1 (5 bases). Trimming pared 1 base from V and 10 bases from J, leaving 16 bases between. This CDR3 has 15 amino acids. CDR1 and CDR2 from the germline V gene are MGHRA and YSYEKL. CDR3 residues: CASSQVGQGMGKLFF. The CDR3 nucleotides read TGCGCCAGCAGCCAAGTTGGTCAGGGTATGGGAAAACTGTTTTTT.

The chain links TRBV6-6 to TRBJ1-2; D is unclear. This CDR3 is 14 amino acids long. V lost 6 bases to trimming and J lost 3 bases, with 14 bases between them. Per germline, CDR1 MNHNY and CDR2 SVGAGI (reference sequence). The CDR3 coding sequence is TGTGCCAGCAGCCCTAAAGGACGGTACTATGGCTACACCTTC. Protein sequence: CASSPKGRYYGYTF.

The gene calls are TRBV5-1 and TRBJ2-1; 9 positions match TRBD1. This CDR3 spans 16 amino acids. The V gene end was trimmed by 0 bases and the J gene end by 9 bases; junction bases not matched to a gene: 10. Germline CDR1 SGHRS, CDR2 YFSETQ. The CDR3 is CASSLAWSTGGREQFF. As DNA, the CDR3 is TGCGCCAGCAGCTTGGCTTGGTCTACAGGGGGCCGTGAGCAGTTCTTC.

CDR3 region: CASSPVLQGREKLFF. Here the CDR3 DNA reads TGTGCCAGCTCCCCCGTTTTGCAGGGCCGGGAAAAACTGTTTTTT. The rearrangement joins TRBV6-5 to TRBJ1-4; maybe TRBD1 (5 bases). Germline V CDR1 and CDR2: MNHEY, SVGAGI. The CDR3 runs to 15 residues. V dropped 8 bases and J dropped 8 bases, with 21 bases sitting between them.

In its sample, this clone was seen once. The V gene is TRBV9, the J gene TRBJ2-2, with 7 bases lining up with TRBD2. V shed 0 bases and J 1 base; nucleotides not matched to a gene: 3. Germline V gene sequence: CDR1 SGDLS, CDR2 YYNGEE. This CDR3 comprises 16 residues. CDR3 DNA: TGTGCCAGCAGCGTAGAGAGCGGGATGAACACCGGGGAGCTGTTTTTT. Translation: CASSVESGMNTGELFF.

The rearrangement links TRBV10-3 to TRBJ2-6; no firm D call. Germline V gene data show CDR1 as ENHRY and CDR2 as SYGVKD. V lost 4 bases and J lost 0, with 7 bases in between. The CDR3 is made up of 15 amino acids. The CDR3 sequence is CAISGVLSGANVLTF. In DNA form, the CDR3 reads TGTGCCATCAGTGGGGTGCTCTCTGGGGCCAACGTCCTGACTTTC.

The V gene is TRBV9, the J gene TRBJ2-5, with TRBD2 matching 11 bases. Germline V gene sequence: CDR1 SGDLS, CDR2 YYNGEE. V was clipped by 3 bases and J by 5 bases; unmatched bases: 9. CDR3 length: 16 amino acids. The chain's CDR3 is CASSGPSGGWEETQYF. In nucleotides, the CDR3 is TGTGCCAGCAGCGGGCCTAGCGGGGGGTGGGAGGAGACCCAGTACTTC.

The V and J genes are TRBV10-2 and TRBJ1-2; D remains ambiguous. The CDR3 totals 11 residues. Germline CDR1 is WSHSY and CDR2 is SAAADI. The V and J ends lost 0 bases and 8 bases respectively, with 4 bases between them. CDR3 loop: CASSESGGYTF. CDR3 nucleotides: TGCGCCAGCAGTGAGTCGGGCGGCTACACCTTC.

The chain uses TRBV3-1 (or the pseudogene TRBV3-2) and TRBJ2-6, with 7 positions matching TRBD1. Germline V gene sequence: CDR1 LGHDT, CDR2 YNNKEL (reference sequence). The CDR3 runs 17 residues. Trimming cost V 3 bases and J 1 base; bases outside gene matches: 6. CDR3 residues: CASSQGQLLSGANVLTF. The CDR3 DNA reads TGTGCCAGCAGCCAGGGACAGCTTCTGTCTGGGGCCAACGTCCTGACTTTC.

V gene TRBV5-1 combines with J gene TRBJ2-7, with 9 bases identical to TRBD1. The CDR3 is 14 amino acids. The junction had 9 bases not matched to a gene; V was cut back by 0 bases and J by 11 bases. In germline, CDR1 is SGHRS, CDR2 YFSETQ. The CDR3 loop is CASSLVGQGELEYF. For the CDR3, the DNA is TGCGCCAGCAGCTTGGTGGGACAGGGTGAGTTGGAGTACTTC.

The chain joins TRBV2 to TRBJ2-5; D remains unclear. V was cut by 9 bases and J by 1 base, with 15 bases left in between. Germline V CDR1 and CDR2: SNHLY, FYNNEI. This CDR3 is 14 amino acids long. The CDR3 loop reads CASRGLSPQETQYF. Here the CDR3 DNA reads TGTGCCAGTCGAGGATTAAGTCCCCAAGAGACCCAGTACTTC. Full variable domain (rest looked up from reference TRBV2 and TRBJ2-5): EPEVTQTPSHQVTQMGQEVILRCVPISNHLYFYWYRQILGQKVEFLVSFYNNEISEKSEIFDDQFSVERPDGSNFTLKIRSTKLEDSAMYFCASRGLSPQETQYFGPGTRLLVL.

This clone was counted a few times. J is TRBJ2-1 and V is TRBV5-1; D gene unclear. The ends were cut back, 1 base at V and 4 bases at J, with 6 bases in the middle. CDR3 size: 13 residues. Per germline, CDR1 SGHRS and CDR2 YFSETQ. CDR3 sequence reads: CASSLTLYNEQFF. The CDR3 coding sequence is TGCGCCAGCAGCTTGACACTGTACAATGAGCAGTTCTTC.

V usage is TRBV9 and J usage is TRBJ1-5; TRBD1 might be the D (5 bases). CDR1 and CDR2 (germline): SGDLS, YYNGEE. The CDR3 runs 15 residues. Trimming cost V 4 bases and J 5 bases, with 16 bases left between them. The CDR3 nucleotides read TGTGCCAGCAGCTCCCAACTCGGGGGTGATCAGCCCCAGCATTTT. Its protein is CASSSQLGGDQPQHF.

The chain's CDR3 is CASSRGQDTDTQYF. The CDR3 coding sequence is TGTGCCAGTAGTAGGGGACAGGACACAGATACGCAGTATTTT. The chain couples TRBV19 to TRBJ2-3; TRBD1 aligns across 8 bases. There are 14 residues in the CDR3. The germline V gene has CDR1 LNHDA and CDR2 SQIVND (reference sequence). After removal of 4 bases from V and 2 bases from J, the junction contained 2 bases not matched to a gene.

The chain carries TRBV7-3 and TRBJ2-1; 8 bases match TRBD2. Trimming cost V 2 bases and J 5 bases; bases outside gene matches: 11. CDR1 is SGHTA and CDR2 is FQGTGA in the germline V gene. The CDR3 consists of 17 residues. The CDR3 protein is CASSLWGQAGEHNEQFF. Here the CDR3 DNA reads TGTGCCAGCAGCTTATGGGGGCAAGCGGGAGAGCACAATGAGCAGTTCTTC.

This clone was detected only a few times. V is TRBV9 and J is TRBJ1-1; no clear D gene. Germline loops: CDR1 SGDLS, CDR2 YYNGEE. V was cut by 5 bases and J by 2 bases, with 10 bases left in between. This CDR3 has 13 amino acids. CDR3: CASSTSPNTEAFF. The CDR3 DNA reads TGTGCCAGCAGTACTTCACCTAACACTGAAGCTTTCTTT. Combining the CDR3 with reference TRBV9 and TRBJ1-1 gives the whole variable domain DSGVTQTPKHLITATGQRVTLRCSPRSGDLSVYWYQQSLDQGLQFLIQYYNGEERAKGNILERFSAQQFPDLHSELNLSSLELGDSALYFCASSTSPNTEAFFGQGTRLTVV.

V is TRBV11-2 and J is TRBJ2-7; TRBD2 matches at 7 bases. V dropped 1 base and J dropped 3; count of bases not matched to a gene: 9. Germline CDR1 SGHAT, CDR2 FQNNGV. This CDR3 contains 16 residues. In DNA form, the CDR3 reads TGTGCCAGCAGCTTAGGAGGGCGGGGGAGCCACTACGAGCAGTACTTC. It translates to CASSLGGRGSHYEQYF.

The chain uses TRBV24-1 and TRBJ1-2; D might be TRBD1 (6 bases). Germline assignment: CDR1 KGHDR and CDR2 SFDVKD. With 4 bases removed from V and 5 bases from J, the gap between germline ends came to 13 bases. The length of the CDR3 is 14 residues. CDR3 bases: TGTGCCACCAGTGACGTTGACAGGAATTATGGCTACACCTTC. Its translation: CATSDVDRNYGYTF.